This T cell receptor beta chain was profiled in a study of blood T cell repertoires in COVID-19. Study as a whole: Collection of acute and convalescent COVID-19 samples took place in the United States, Italy and Spain.

The protocol was immunoSEQ multiplex PCR, while the TCRdb copy is restricted to in-frame clones and leaves out a portion. The sample contains under 250,000 clones, 75% to 90% of which appear only once. V was cut by 7 bases and J by 4 bases, with 15 bases left in between. From germline, CDR1 is SGHDT and CDR2 YYEEEE. This CDR3 contains 14 residues. The chain is built from TRBV5-6 and TRBJ1-5; the D is unclear. The sequencing input was peripheral blood. This TCR derives from a man in his forties with acute or convalescent COVID-19. CDR3 bases: TGTGCCAGCCGCGGCGCTCTGGTGAATCAGCCCCAGCATTTT. Translating gives CASRGALVNQPQHF. The variable domain in full, completed from reference TRBV5-6 and TRBJ1-5, reads DAGVTQSPTHLIKTRGQQVTLRCSPKSGHDTVSWYQQALGQGPQFIFQYYEEEERQRGNFPDRFSGHQFPNYSSELNVNALLLGDSALYLCASRGALVNQPQHFGDGTRLSIL.